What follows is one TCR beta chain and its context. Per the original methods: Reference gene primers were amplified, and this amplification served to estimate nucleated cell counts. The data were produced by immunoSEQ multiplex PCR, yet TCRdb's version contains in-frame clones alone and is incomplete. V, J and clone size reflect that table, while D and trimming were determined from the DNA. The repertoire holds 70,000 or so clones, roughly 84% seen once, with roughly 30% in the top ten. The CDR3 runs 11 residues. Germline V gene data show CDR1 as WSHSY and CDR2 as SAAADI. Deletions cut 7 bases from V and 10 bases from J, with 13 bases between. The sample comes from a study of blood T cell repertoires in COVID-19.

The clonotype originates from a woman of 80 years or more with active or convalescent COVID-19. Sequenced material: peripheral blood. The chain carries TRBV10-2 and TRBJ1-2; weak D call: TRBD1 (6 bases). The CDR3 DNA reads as TGCGCCAGCAAAACAGGGAACTTCTACACCTTC. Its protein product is CASKTGNFYTF.